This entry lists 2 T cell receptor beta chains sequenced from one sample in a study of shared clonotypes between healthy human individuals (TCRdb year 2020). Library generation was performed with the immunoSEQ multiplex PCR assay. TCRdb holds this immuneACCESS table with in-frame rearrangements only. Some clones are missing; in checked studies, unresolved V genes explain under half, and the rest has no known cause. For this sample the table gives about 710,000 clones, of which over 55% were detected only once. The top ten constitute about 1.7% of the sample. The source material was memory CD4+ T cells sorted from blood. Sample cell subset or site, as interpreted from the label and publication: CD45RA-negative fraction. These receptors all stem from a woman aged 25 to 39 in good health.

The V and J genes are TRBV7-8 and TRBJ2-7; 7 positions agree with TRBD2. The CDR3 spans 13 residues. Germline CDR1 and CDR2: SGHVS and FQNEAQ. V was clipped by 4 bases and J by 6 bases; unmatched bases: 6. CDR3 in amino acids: CASSWTGGSEQYF. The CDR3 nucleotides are TGTGCCAGCAGCTGGACGGGAGGAAGCGAGCAGTACTTC.

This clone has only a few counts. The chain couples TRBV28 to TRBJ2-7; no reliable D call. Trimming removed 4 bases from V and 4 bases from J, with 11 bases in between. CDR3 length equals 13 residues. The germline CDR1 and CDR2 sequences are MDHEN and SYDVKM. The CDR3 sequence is CASSYPPIYEQYF. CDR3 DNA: TGTGCCAGCAGTTACCCTCCCATATACGAGCAGTACTTC. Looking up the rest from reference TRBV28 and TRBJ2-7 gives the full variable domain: DVKVTQSSRYLVKRTGEKVFLECVQDMDHENMFWYRQDPGLGLRLIYFSYDVKMKEKGDIPEGYSVSREKKERFSLILESASTNQTSMYLCASSYPPIYEQYFGPGTRLTVT.